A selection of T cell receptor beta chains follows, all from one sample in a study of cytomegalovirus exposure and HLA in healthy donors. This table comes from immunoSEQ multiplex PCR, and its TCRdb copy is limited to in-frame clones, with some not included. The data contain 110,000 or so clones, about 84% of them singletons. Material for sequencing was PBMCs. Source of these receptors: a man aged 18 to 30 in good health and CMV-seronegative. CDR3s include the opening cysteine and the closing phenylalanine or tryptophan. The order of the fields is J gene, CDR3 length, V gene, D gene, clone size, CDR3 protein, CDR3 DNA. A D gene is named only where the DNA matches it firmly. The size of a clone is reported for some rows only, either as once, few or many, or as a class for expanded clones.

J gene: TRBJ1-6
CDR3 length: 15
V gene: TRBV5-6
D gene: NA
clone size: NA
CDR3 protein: CASSLGSSYNSPLHF
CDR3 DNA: TGTGCCAGCAGCTTGGGGAGCTCCTATAATTCACCCCTCCACTTT

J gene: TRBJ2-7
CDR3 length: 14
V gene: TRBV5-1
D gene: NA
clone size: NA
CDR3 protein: CASSLFEGGREQYF
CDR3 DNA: TGCGCCAGCAGCTTGTTCGAGGGGGGGCGCGAGCAGTACTTC

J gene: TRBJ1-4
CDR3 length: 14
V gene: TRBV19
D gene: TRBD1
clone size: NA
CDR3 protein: CASSTGQGPEKLFF
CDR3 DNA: TGTGCCAGTAGTACCGGACAGGGTCCTGAAAAACTGTTTTTT

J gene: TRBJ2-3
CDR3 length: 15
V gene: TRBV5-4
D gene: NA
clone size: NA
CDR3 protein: CASSFSPSGTDTQYF
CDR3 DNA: TGTGCCAGCAGCTTTAGTCCCAGCGGGACAGATACGCAGTATTTT

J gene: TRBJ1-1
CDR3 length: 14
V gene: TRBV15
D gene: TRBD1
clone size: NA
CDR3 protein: CATSRGDRGTEAFF
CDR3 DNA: TGTGCCACCAGCAGGGGGGACAGGGGCACTGAAGCTTTCTTT

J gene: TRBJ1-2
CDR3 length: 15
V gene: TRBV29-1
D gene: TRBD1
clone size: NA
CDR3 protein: CSVAERDRGDYGYTF
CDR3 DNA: TGCAGCGTTGCGGAGCGAGACAGGGGCGACTATGGCTACACCTTC

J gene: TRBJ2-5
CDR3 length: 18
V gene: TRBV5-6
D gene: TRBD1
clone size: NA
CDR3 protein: CASSIVRTGILPGKTQYF
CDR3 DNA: TGTGCCAGCAGTATAGTAAGGACAGGGATACTGCCTGGGAAGACCCAGTACTTC

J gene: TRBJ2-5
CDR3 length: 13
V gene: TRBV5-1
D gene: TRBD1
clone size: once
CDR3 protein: CASSSTGEETQYF
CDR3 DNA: TGCGCCAGCAGCAGCACAGGGGAGGAGACCCAGTACTTC

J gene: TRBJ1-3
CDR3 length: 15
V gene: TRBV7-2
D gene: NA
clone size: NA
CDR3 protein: CASSFLGEGGNTIYF
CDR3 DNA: TGTGCCAGCAGCTTCCTGGGTGAGGGTGGAAACACCATATATTTT

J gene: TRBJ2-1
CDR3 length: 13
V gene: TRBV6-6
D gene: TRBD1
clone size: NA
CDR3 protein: CASQTGGYNEQFF
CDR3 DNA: TGTGCCAGTCAGACAGGGGGCTACAATGAGCAGTTCTTC

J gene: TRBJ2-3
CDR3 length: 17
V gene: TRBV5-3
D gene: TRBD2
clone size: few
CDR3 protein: CARSLGLAGPNADTQYF
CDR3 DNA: TGTGCCAGAAGCTTAGGACTAGCGGGCCCAAATGCAGATACGCAGTATTTT

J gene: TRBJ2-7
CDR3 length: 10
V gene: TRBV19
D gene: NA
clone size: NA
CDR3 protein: CASSGDEQYF
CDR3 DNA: TGTGCCAGTAGCGGGGACGAGCAGTACTTC

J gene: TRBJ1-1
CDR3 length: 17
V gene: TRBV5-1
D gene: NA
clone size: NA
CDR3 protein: CASSPDGQGVAITEAFF
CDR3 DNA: TGCGCCAGCAGCCCGGATGGGCAGGGCGTCGCAATCACTGAAGCTTTCTTT

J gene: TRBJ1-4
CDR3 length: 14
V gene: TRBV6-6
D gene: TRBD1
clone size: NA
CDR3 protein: CASNDRERNEKLFF
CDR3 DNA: TGTGCCAGCAACGACAGGGAGAGGAATGAAAAACTGTTTTTT

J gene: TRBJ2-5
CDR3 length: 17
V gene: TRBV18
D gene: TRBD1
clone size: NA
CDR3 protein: CASSPPIQDRGQETQYF
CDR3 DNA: TGTGCCAGCTCACCACCCATCCAGGACAGGGGCCAAGAGACCCAGTACTTC

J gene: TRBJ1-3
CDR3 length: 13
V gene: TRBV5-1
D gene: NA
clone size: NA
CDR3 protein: CASSPGGGNTIYF
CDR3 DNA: TGCGCCAGCAGCCCCGGAGGGGGAAACACCATATATTTT

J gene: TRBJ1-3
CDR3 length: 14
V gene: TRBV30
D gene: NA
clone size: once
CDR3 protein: CAWSAIQGGNTIYF
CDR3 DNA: TGTGCCTGGAGTGCTATCCAGGGCGGAAACACCATATATTTT

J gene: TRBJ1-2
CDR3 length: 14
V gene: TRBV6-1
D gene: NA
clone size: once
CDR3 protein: CASSEGQGLYGYTF
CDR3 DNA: TGTGCCAGCAGTGAAGGGCAGGGACTGTATGGCTACACCTTC

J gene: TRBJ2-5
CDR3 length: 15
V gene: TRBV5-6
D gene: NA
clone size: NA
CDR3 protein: CASSLRLTGRETQYF
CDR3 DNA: TGTGCCAGCAGTTTACGTCTGACAGGGAGGGAGACCCAGTACTTC

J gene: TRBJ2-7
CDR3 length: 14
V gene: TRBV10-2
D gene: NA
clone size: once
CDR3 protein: CASSEPDSDYEQYF
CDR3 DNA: TGCGCCAGCAGTGAGCCAGACTCAGATTACGAGCAGTACTTC

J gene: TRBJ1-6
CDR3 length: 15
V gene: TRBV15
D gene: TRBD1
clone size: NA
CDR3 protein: CATSRAGGNNSPLHF
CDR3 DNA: TGTGCCACCAGCAGGGCAGGGGGGAATAATTCACCCCTCCACTTT

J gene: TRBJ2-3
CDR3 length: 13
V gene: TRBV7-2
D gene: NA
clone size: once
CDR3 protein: CASSIGQRGTQYF
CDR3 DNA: TGTGCCAGCAGCATAGGGCAACGGGGGACGCAGTATTTT

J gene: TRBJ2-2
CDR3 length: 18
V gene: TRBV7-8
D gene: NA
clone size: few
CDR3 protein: CASSYLGLANANTGELFF
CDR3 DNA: TGTGCCAGCAGCTACCTTGGGCTAGCGAACGCGAACACCGGGGAGCTGTTTTTT